The 9 T cell receptor beta chains given below trace back to one sample, sequenced in a study of beta chain features in type 1 diabetes. Broader study findings: A moderate, significant TCRB CDR3 shortening appeared in type 1 diabetes across four CD4+ subsets.

Expressed TCRB transcripts were sequenced, since all the RNA that had been isolated was reverse transcribed. Measured with immunoSEQ multiplex PCR; TCRdb has only the in-frame clones, and not every one. This table holds under 200,000 clones, under 13% found once. Their recognized antigens are unknown. The sequencing input was central memory CD4+ T cells from blood. These receptors were taken from a man aged 30-40 years with type 1 diabetes.

This clone was counted between two and nine times. The chain carries TRBV29-1 and TRBJ2-1; 8 nucleotides align to TRBD2. This CDR3 contains 13 residues. From germline, CDR1 is SQVTM and CDR2 ANQGSEA. The trim removed 8 bases at V and 8 bases at J, leaving 11 bases unmatched. The DNA for the CDR3 is TGCAGCCTCAGCGGGAGCCAGCTGGATGAGCAGTTCTTC. It codes for CSLSGSQLDEQFF.

In its sample, this clone was seen a few times. The chain combines TRBV7-9 with TRBJ2-2; 8 nucleotides agree with TRBD1. This CDR3 is 15 amino acids long. The germline V gene has CDR1 SEHNR and CDR2 FQNEAQ (reference sequence). Trimming at V came to 5 bases and at J to 8 bases, leaving 10 bases not matched to a gene. The CDR3 DNA is TGTGCCAGCAGCATCCGAGACAGGGGAACTGGGGAGCTGTTTTTT. Translation: CASSIRDRGTGELFF.

There are a few counts of this clone. For the CDR3, the DNA is TGCAGTGCAAACGGGGGAAACACCATATATTTT. It encodes CSANGGNTIYF. The V gene is TRBV20-1, the J gene TRBJ1-3, with D uncertain. Germline V gene sequence: CDR1 DFQATT, CDR2 SNEGSKA (reference sequence). V dropped 6 bases and J dropped 4 bases, with 7 bases sitting between them. The CDR3 runs 11 residues.

The chain's CDR3 is CASSSPTQGFLYGYTF. CDR3 DNA sequence: TGTGCCAGCAGCTCGCCAACACAGGGGTTCCTCTATGGCTACACCTTC. The rearrangement links TRBV7-2 to TRBJ1-2, with TRBD1 identical over 7 bases. CDR1 and CDR2 from the germline V gene are SGHTA and FQGNSA. The CDR3 covers 16 residues. V gave up 4 bases and J gave up 4 bases; unmatched junction bases: 12.

This clone was observed a handful of times. The gene calls are TRBV6-5 and TRBJ2-3, with 9 positions matching TRBD2. CDR1 and CDR2 from the germline V gene are MNHEY and SVGAGI. The CDR3 consists of 15 residues. Trimming at V came to 4 bases and at J to 4 bases, leaving 6 bases not matched to a gene. CDR3: CASSFFSGSADTQYF. Written as DNA, the CDR3 is TGTGCCAGCAGTTTTTTTAGCGGGAGTGCAGATACGCAGTATTTT.

This clone was counted only a few times. The rearrangement uses TRBV9 and TRBJ2-2; 11 bases map to TRBD1. Germline CDR1 and CDR2: SGDLS and YYNGEE. V was pared by 4 bases and J by 5 bases, with 4 bases of the junction left unmatched. This CDR3 comprises 15 residues. The CDR3 region is CASSTRDRGTGELFF. In nucleotides, the CDR3 is TGTGCCAGCAGCACGAGGGACAGGGGGACCGGGGAGCTGTTTTTT.

This clone was seen a few times. The V gene is TRBV28, the J gene TRBJ2-5; D might be TRBD2 (6 bases). The end of the DNA is better explained by TRBJ2-7, so the J call may be wrong. This CDR3 comprises 13 residues. CDR1 is MDHEN and CDR2 is SYDVKM in the germline V gene. The CDR3 is CASTTQRAYEQYF. For the CDR3, the DNA is TGTGCCAGCACCACTCAGCGGGCCTACGAGCAGTACTTC.

This rearrangement joins TRBV5-1 to TRBJ2-5; 8 nucleotides align to TRBD1. The CDR3 is made up of 16 amino acids. With V trimmed by 5 bases and J by 5 bases, 14 bases remained unmatched. The germline V gene has CDR1 SGHRS and CDR2 YFSETQ. The CDR3 sequence is CASSATGVGYAETQYF. The CDR3 DNA is TGCGCCAGCAGTGCGACAGGGGTTGGGTACGCTGAGACCCAGTACTTC.

This clone has only a few counts. The V and J genes are TRBV2 and TRBJ2-1, with D possibly TRBD1 on 6 matching bases. Germline assignment: CDR1 SNHLY and CDR2 FYNNEI. CDR3 length equals 12 residues. Trimming removed 2 bases from V and 15 bases from J, with 14 bases in between. CDR3 amino acids: CASSENTGQGFF. CDR3 nucleotides: TGTGCCAGCAGTGAAAATACAGGGCAGGGGTTCTTC.